Each of the 10 T cell receptor beta chains below was sequenced from the same sample in a study of post-analysis software for immune sequencing data. Their specific antigens are unknown. Study-wide results and caveats: Controls showed lower frequencies than patients for a few TRBV segments, and TRBV5-6, TRBV5-1 and TRBV20-1 were among these.

TCR beta cDNA libraries had unique molecular identifiers. A single record per CDR3 protein comes from TCRdb applying MiXCR to the PCR reads. The table shows around 710,000 distinct CDR3 sequences, with around 46% occurring only once. The sequenced sample was blood. The receptors were gathered from a girl under 18 with multiple sclerosis.

V gene TRBV12-3 or TRBV12-4 combines with J gene TRBJ1-2, with TRBD1 matching over 9 bases. This CDR3 is built from 14 residues. J gave up 0 bases and V 7 bases, and 3 bases lay outside the gene matches. Here the CDR3 reads CASTRTGANYGYTF. The CDR3 region has the DNA TGTGCCAGCACCAGGACAGGGGCTAACTATGGCTACACCTTC.

The sample holds a few counts of this clonotype. V is TRBV12-3 or TRBV12-4 and J is TRBJ2-1, with 13 bases fitting TRBD2. The CDR3 has 16 residues. V was pared by 3 bases and J by 7 bases, with 6 bases of the junction left unmatched. CDR3 bases: TGTGCCAGCAGTTTTTGGACTAGCGGGAGAGAGAATGAGCAGTTCTTC. The encoded protein is CASSFWTSGRENEQFF.

This chain connects TRBV5-1 to TRBJ2-3; a possible D gene is TRBD2 (6 bases). With 4 bases removed from V and 2 bases from J, the gap between germline ends came to 14 bases. Germline lookup yields CDR1 SGHRS and CDR2 YFSETQ. The CDR3 consists of 15 residues. The CDR3 here is CASSPEAGLTDTQYF. DNA for the CDR3: TGCGCCAGCAGCCCAGAAGCGGGTCTCACAGATACGCAGTATTTT.

This chain joins TRBV9 and TRBJ2-5; 9 bases fit TRBD2. The end of the DNA is better explained by TRBJ2-7, so the J call may be wrong. CDR3 length: 15 amino acids. Germline values: CDR1 SGDLS, CDR2 YYNGEE. CDR3 region: CASSVASGRSYEQYF. The CDR3 DNA sequence: TGTGCCAGCAGCGTAGCCAGCGGGAGGTCGTACGAGCAGTACTTC.

The V call is TRBV7-9, the J call TRBJ2-1; D might be TRBD2 (7 bases). Trimming cost V 5 bases and J 3 bases, with 17 bases left between them. This CDR3 is built from 16 residues. Germline loops: CDR1 SEHNR, CDR2 FQNEAQ (reference sequence). The CDR3 reads CASSPTGGRDYNEQFF. CDR3 nucleotides: TGTGCCAGCAGCCCGACCGGGGGGCGGGACTACAATGAGCAGTTCTTC. Full variable domain (outside the CDR3, taken from reference TRBV7-9 and TRBJ2-1): DTGVSQNPRHKITKRGQNVTFRCDPISEHNRLYWYRQTLGQGPEFLTYFQNEAQLEKSRLLSDRFSAERPKGSFSTLEIQRTEQGDSAMYLCASSPTGGRDYNEQFFGPGTRLTVL.

The CDR3 spells CASSPSGLNTGELFF. The CDR3 nucleotides read TGTGCCAGCAGCCCCTCGGGACTAAACACCGGGGAGCTGTTTTTT. The V gene is TRBV7-3, the J gene TRBJ2-2; 7 nucleotides align to TRBD2. The CDR3 sequence is 15 residues long. V trimming: 5 bases; J trimming: 2 bases; junction bases outside the gene matches: 5. CDR1 is SGHTA, CDR2 FQGTGA, per germline.

This clonotype showed up many times. The chain joins TRBV7-9 to TRBJ2-3; TRBD2 matches at 7 bases. The J segment lost 0 bases and the V segment lost 5 bases, leaving 5 bases of the junction unmatched. In germline, CDR1 is SEHNR, CDR2 FQNEAQ (reference sequence). The CDR3 has 15 amino acids. The chain's CDR3 is CASSATSASTDTQYF. The CDR3 bases are TGTGCCAGCAGCGCTACTAGCGCGAGCACAGATACGCAGTATTTT.

This clonotype showed up just a few times. The V and J genes are TRBV5-4 and TRBJ2-7; 9 bases map to TRBD1. Trimming at V came to 4 bases and at J to 5 bases, leaving 7 bases not matched to a gene. There are 14 residues in the CDR3. Germline V gene sequence: CDR1 SGHNT, CDR2 YYREEE (reference sequence). DNA for the CDR3: TGTGCCAGCAGCCCGGGGACAGGGCCGGACGAGCAGTACTTC. Translating it yields CASSPGTGPDEQYF.

DNA of the CDR3: TGTGCCAGCAGTGAAGCTTCCCTAGCGGGAGGCTCCGGGGAGACCCAGTACTTC. This encodes CASSEASLAGGSGETQYF. The J gene is TRBJ2-5, the V gene TRBV2; 11 bases agree with TRBD2. Germline loops: CDR1 SNHLY, CDR2 FYNNEI. V shed 0 bases, J shed 5 bases, and the junction held 11 bases outside the gene matches. The CDR3 totals 18 residues. Variable domain in full (rest from reference TRBV2 and TRBJ2-5): EPEVTQTPSHQVTQMGQEVILRCVPISNHLYFYWYRQILGQKVEFLVSFYNNEISEKSEIFDDQFSVERPDGSNFTLKIRSTKLEDSAMYFCASSEASLAGGSGETQYFGPGTRLLVL.

The chain combines TRBV12-3 or TRBV12-4 with TRBJ2-1; 10 bases match TRBD2. The CDR3 sequence is 15 residues long. The V gene end was trimmed by 6 bases and the J gene end by 5 bases; junction bases not matched to a gene: 7. The CDR3 region has the DNA TGTGCCAGCAGGTCTAGCGGGAGTGACGACAATGAGCAGTTCTTC. It specifies CASRSSGSDDNEQFF.